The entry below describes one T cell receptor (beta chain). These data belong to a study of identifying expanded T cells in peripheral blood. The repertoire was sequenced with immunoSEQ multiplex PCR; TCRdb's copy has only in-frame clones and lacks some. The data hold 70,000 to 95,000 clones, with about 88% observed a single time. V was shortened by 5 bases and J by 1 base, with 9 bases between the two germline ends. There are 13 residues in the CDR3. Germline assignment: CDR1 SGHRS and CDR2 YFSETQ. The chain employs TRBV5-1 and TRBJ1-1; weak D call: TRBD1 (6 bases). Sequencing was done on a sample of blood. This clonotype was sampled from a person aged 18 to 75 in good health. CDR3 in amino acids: CASRQQGNTEAFF. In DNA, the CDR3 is TGCGCCAGCAGGCAACAGGGGAACACTGAAGCTTTCTTT.